One sample yielded the 23 T cell receptor beta chains listed below, sequenced in a study of blood T cell repertoires in COVID-19. Produced via immunoSEQ multiplex PCR; TCRdb's table is partial and in-frame only. The sample gives over 350,000 clones, 80% to 90% of which show up once; roughly 10% is in the top ten. The sample comprised PBMCs or T cells enriched from blood (not recorded which). The receptors were sampled from a woman in her forties or fifties who had recovered from COVID-19.

The chain couples TRBV13 to TRBJ1-1, with D tentatively TRBD1 (6 bases). The V gene lost 4 bases and the J gene lost 3 bases, with 9 bases spanning the gap. CDR1 is PRHDT, CDR2 FYEKMQ, per germline (reference sequence). This CDR3 has 13 residues. The CDR3 DNA reads TGTGCCAGCAGCTCGGACAGCTACACTGAAGCTTTCTTT. Amino acid sequence: CASSSDSYTEAFF.

This sequence joins TRBV18 and TRBJ1-2; D possibly corresponds to TRBD1 (6 bases). CDR1 and CDR2 from the germline V gene are KGHSH and LQKENI. V gave up 0 bases and J gave up 8 bases, with 16 bases separating them. CDR3 length equals 15 residues. CDR3 region: CASSPPPTGKGGYTF. CDR3 nucleotide sequence: TGTGCCAGCTCACCACCTCCAACAGGGAAGGGAGGCTACACCTTC.

Notes on this clone: The sample carries other DNA sequences with the same CDR3. The CDR3 DNA sequence: TGTGCCAGCAGTCGGGACAGGGCCTATGGCTACACCTTC. Its translation is CASSRDRAYGYTF. V usage is TRBV27 and J usage is TRBJ1-2, with TRBD1 identical over 9 bases. The CDR3 has 13 amino acids. Per the germline V gene, CDR1 is MNHEY and CDR2 is SMNVEV (reference sequence). J lost 4 bases, V lost 5 bases, and 2 bases had no gene match.

The chain combines TRBV9 with TRBJ1-1; no reliable D call. The V and J ends lost 0 bases and 5 bases respectively, with 14 bases between them. This CDR3 has 15 amino acids. CDR1 and CDR2 (germline): SGDLS, YYNGEE. CDR3 nucleotide sequence: TGTGCCAGCAGCGTAGATGATAGGCCGGGAACTGAAGCTTTCTTT. This translates into CASSVDDRPGTEAFF.

The chain is built from TRBV3-1 (or the pseudogene TRBV3-2) and TRBJ2-2, with TRBD2 as a possible D gene (5 bases). The CDR3 contains 16 residues. Germline values: CDR1 LGHDT, CDR2 YNNKEL (reference sequence). Trimming pared 4 bases from V and 5 bases from J, leaving 17 bases between. CDR3: CASSPSGSWWTGELFF. The DNA of the CDR3 is TGTGCCAGCAGCCCGTCGGGGAGCTGGTGGACCGGGGAGCTGTTTTTT.

V gene TRBV19 combines with J gene TRBJ1-5; the D is unclear. Trimming pared 1 base from V and 0 bases from J, leaving 16 bases between. CDR3 length: 18 amino acids. Germline V gives CDR1 LNHDA, CDR2 SQIVND (reference sequence). CDR3 DNA sequence: TGTGCCAGTAGTATAGTGGTGGGAGCTGATGATAGCAATCAGCCCCAGCATTTT. It specifies CASSIVVGADDSNQPQHF.

The chain recombines TRBV7-2 with TRBJ1-3; D uncertain. CDR3 length: 15 residues. Per the germline V gene, CDR1 is SGHTA and CDR2 is FQGNSA. Trimming cost V 1 base and J 0 bases, with 7 bases left between them. Here the CDR3 reads CASSLDLDSGNTIYF. CDR3 sequence (DNA): TGTGCCAGCAGCTTAGACCTAGACTCTGGAAACACCATATATTTT.

The chain carries TRBV7-9 and TRBJ1-2; TRBD1 matches at 7 bases. The germline V gene has CDR1 SEHNR and CDR2 FQNEAQ (reference sequence). Losses at the gene ends were 5 bases for V and 8 bases for J; bases not matched to a gene: 14. This CDR3 region has 15 residues. The CDR3 nucleotides are TGTGCCAGCAGCCCTCCCCGAGGGGGCCCGGGAGGCTACACCTTC. Residues: CASSPPRGGPGGYTF.

CDR3 residues: CASRGTGGLNEQFF. CDR3 in DNA: TGTGCCAGCCGTGGGACAGGGGGCCTGAATGAGCAGTTCTTC. This chain joins TRBV9 and TRBJ2-1, with 12 bases fitting TRBD1. Germline values: CDR1 SGDLS, CDR2 YYNGEE. Trimming removed 7 bases from V and 7 bases from J; junction bases left unmatched: 6. This CDR3 has 14 residues.

Points on this clone: With a much larger clone just one base away, this may be a read error. This chain links TRBV12-3 or TRBV12-4 with TRBJ1-5, with D hard to call. The CDR3 length is 13 residues. Deletions cut 2 bases from V and 4 bases from J, with 6 bases between. The CDR3, as DNA: TGTGCCAGCAGTTTATGGAGAAATCAGCCCCAGCATTTT. Its protein product is CASSLWRNQPQHF.

This clone is a singleton in its sample. The chain combines TRBV7-6 with TRBJ2-3, with D possibly TRBD2 on 6 matching bases. Looked up from germline, CDR1 is SGHVS and CDR2 is FNYEAQ. V lost 5 bases and J 6 bases, leaving 12 bases between the germline ends. This CDR3 is built from 13 residues. The CDR3 loop is CASSAGTGDTQYF. CDR3 nucleotides: TGTGCCAGCAGCGCCGGGACTGGGGATACGCAGTATTTT.

This clone was seen more than once but under ten times. V and J are TRBV28 and TRBJ1-5; 10 bases fit TRBD1. From germline, CDR1 is MDHEN and CDR2 SYDVKM. The J segment lost 6 bases and the V segment lost 10 bases, leaving 9 bases of the junction unmatched. CDR3 size: 14 residues. The CDR3 sequence: CATNPGQGSQPQHF. DNA of the CDR3: TGTGCCACTAATCCGGGACAGGGGTCTCAGCCCCAGCATTTT.

This rearrangement joins TRBV27 to TRBJ1-4, with 7 bases aligning to TRBD1. This CDR3 contains 13 residues. The V gene end was trimmed by 8 bases and the J gene end by 4 bases; junction bases not matched to a gene: 4. Germline assignment: CDR1 MNHEY and CDR2 SMNVEV (reference sequence). The CDR3 bases are TGTGCCAGCCCGGGACAGCTTAATGAAAAACTGTTTTTT. Residues: CASPGQLNEKLFF.

Here the CDR3 reads CASSPLKNPGLMNEQYF. CDR3 coding DNA: TGTGCCAGCAGCCCGCTGAAAAATCCGGGACTAATGAACGAGCAGTACTTC. The rearrangement links TRBV3-1 (or the pseudogene TRBV3-2) to TRBJ2-7, with TRBD2 matching over 7 bases. The CDR3 totals 17 residues. The V gene's germline CDR1 is LGHDT and CDR2 YNNKEL (reference sequence). With V trimmed by 4 bases and J by 5 bases, 17 bases remained unmatched.

The chain couples TRBV28 to TRBJ1-5; 8 positions agree with TRBD1. There are 18 residues in the CDR3. Germline lookup yields CDR1 MDHEN and CDR2 SYDVKM. The V segment lost 2 bases and the J segment 2 bases; nucleotides outside the gene matches: 11. The CDR3: CASSLPSLGTGRNQPQHF. The CDR3 DNA is TGTGCCAGCAGTTTACCTTCCCTCGGGACAGGACGCAATCAGCCCCAGCATTTT. The whole variable domain, remainder taken from reference TRBV28 and TRBJ1-5, is DVKVTQSSRYLVKRTGEKVFLECVQDMDHENMFWYRQDPGLGLRLIYFSYDVKMKEKGDIPEGYSVSREKKERFSLILESASTNQTSMYLCASSLPSLGTGRNQPQHFGDGTRLSIL.

The chain has TRBV28 and TRBJ2-3; 9 bases map to TRBD2. This CDR3 spans 16 amino acids. Germline lookup yields CDR1 MDHEN and CDR2 SYDVKM. Trimming took 6 bases from V and 0 from J; bases not matched to a gene: 7. CDR3 bases: TGTGCCAGCAGGGGTAGCGGGGGTTTCAGCACAGATACGCAGTATTTT. It yields the protein CASRGSGGFSTDTQYF.

The chain combines TRBV4-2 with TRBJ1-5; D gene unclear. The length of the CDR3 is 17 residues. Germline values: CDR1 LGHNA, CDR2 YNFKEQ. Trimming shortened V by 1 base and J by 0 bases, and 13 bases separated the two germline ends. CDR3 residues: CASSQVAAADSNQPQHF. CDR3 in DNA: TGTGCCAGCAGCCAAGTAGCGGCAGCTGATAGCAATCAGCCCCAGCATTTT.

This sequence joins TRBV12-3 or TRBV12-4 and TRBJ1-1; D is unclear. The CDR3 covers 12 residues. Trimming removed 5 bases at V and 5 bases at J, with 9 bases between. The CDR3 coding sequence is TGTGCCAGCAGTGCCGGTCATACTGAAGCTTTCTTT. Protein product: CASSAGHTEAFF.

The chain employs TRBV11-2 and TRBJ1-5; no firm D call. Germline CDR1 and CDR2: SGHAT and FQNNGV. The CDR3 runs 13 residues. The V and J ends lost 5 bases and 11 bases respectively, with 16 bases between them. The CDR3 nucleotides are TGTGCCAGCAGCGGGGAGGTTTGGGAGACCCAGCATTTT. This codes for CASSGEVWETQHF.

Only a few counts were recorded for this clone. V usage is TRBV7-2 and J usage is TRBJ2-5; D perhaps matches TRBD1 (6 bases). The germline V and J ends were trimmed by 3 bases and 2 bases, with 7 bases remaining between them. This CDR3 has 13 amino acids. From germline, CDR1 is SGHTA and CDR2 FQGNSA. CDR3 bases: TGTGCCAGCAGCTTCACAGGGCAAGAGACCCAGTACTTC. Its translation: CASSFTGQETQYF. Drawing the rest from reference TRBV7-2 and TRBJ2-5, the complete variable domain is GAGVSQSPSNKVTEKGKDVELRCDPISGHTALYWYRQSLGQGLEFLIYFQGNSAPDKSGLPSDRFSAERTGGSVSTLTIQRTQQEDSAVYLCASSFTGQETQYFGPGTRLLVL.

The chain links TRBV10-3 to TRBJ1-1; no clear D gene. Germline loops: CDR1 ENHRY, CDR2 SYGVKD. V lost 0 bases and J lost 2, with 7 bases in between. This CDR3 is built from 14 residues. The CDR3 here is CAISESLANTEAFF. The CDR3 DNA reads TGTGCCATCAGTGAGTCTCTGGCAAACACTGAAGCTTTCTTT.

V gene TRBV9 combines with J gene TRBJ1-4; D not certain. CDR1 is SGDLS and CDR2 is YYNGEE in the germline V gene. This CDR3 comprises 16 residues. V lost 4 bases, J lost 7 bases, and 20 bases lay in between. The CDR3 here is CASSPESGIRGEKLFF. CDR3 in DNA: TGTGCCAGCAGCCCCGAATCCGGAATACGGGGTGAAAAACTGTTTTTT.

The chain recombines TRBV3-1 (or the pseudogene TRBV3-2) with TRBJ1-5; TRBD1 agrees at 10 bases. The J call is in doubt because the DNA end fits TRBJ2-3 better. This CDR3 contains 15 residues. CDR1 is LGHDT, CDR2 YNNKEL, per germline (reference sequence). CDR3 region: CASSPTGGSGQPQYF. CDR3 coding DNA: TGTGCCAGCAGCCCGACAGGGGGCTCCGGTCAGCCCCAGTATTTT.